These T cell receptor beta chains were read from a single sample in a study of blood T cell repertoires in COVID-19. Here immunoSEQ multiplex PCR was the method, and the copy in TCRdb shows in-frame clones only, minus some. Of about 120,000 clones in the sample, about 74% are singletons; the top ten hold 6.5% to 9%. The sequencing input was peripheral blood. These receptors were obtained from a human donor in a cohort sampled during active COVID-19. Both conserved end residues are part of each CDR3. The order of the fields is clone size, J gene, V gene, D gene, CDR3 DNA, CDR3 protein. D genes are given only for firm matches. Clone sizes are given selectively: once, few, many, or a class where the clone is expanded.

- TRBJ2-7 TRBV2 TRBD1 TGTGCCAGCAGAGGGACAGGGACCCCCTACGAGCAGTACTTC CASRGTGTPYEQYF
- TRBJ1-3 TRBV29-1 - TGCAGCGTTGGACAGGACATCTCTGGAAACACCATATATTTT CSVGQDISGNTIYF
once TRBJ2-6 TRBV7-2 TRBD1 TGTGCCAGCAGCATTACCGGGACAGGTTCTGGGGCCAACGTCCTGACTTTC CASSITGTGSGANVLTF
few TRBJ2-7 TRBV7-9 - TGTGCCAGCAGCATCACAGGGTCCTACGAGCAGTACTTC CASSITGSYEQYF
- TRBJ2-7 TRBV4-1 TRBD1 TGCGCCAGCAGCCGCACAGGGGTCGGCGAGCAGTACTTC CASSRTGVGEQYF
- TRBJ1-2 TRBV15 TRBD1 TGTGCCACCAGCAGACCACAGGGGGCGGGGAACTATGGCTACACCTTC CATSRPQGAGNYGYTF
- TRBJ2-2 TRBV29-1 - TGCAGCGTTGGAGACGGGAACACCGGGGAGCTGTTTTTT CSVGDGNTGELFF
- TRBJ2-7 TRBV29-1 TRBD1 TGCAGCGTTGAAGATCTTCGGGACAGCACCAACGAGCAGTACTTC CSVEDLRDSTNEQYF
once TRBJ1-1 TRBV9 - TGTGCCAGCAGCACCCAAGAAGGGGCTGCTTTCTTT CASSTQEGAAFF
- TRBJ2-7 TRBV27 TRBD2 TGTGCCAGCAGTTTATCCTTGGGGGGGAACGAGCAGTACTTC CASSLSLGGNEQYF
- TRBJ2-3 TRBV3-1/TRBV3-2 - TGTGCCAGCAGCTCACTGGGAGCTAGCACAGATACGCAGTATTTT CASSSLGASTDTQYF
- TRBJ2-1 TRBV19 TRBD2 TGTGCCAGTACCACAGACTATAGCGGGAGATCCTACAATGAGCAGTTCTTC CASTTDYSGRSYNEQFF
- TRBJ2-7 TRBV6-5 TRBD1 TGTGCCAGCAGTTCGCCGGGACAGGGCTCCTACGAGCAGTACTTC CASSSPGQGSYEQYF
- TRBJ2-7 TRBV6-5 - TGTGCCAGCAGCATTAGAGGAGACTACGAGCAGTACTTC CASSIRGDYEQYF
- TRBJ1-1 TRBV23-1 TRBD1 TGCGCCAGCAGTCGACAGGGTCCCCAGGTGGTGCTGAACACTGAAGCTTTCTTT CASSRQGPQVVLNTEAFF
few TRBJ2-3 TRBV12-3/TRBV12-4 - TGTGCCAGCAGTTTTATCGGCTCGGGGCAGTATTTT CASSFIGSGQYF
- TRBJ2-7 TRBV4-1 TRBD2 TGCGCCAGCAGCCCGAGGGGAGGGGTCTACGAGCAGTACTTC CASSPRGGVYEQYF
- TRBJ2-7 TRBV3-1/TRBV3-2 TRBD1 TGTGCCAGCAGCCATCCCACAGGGGGCGACGAGCAGTACTTC CASSHPTGGDEQYF
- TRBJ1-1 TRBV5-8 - TGTGCCAGCAGCATTCGCAGGAACACTGAAGCTTTCTTT CASSIRRNTEAFF
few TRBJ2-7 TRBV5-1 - TGCGCCAGCAGCTTGGGGGTGGCAGGGCATTCCTACGAGCAGTACTTC CASSLGVAGHSYEQYF
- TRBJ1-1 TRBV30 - TGTGCCTGGAGTCAAGGGGTGAACACTGAAGCTTTCTTT CAWSQGVNTEAFF
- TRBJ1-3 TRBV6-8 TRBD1 TGTGCCAGCAGACGCCGGGACAGGGTGCCTCACTCTGGAAACACCATATATTTT CASRRRDRVPHSGNTIYF
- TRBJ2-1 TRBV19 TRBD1 TGTGCCAGTAGTATGACAGGGTGGAATGAGCAGTTCTTC CASSMTGWNEQFF
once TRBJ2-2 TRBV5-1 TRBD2 TGCGCCAGCAGCTGGCGGGGGACTAGCGGGACGAACACCGGGGAGCTGTTTTTT CASSWRGTSGTNTGELFF
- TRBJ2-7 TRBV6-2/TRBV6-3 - TGTGCCAGCAGTTCCCCGCTCTTAGCGCGATTCTACGAGCAGTACTTC CASSSPLLARFYEQYF
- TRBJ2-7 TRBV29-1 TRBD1 TGCAGCGCTTGGAACAGGGGGCAGGCGGCGCACGAGCAGTACTTC CSAWNRGQAAHEQYF
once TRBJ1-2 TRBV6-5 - TGTGCCAGCAGTTACTCGAGGCAGGGAGGGTTCTATGGCTACACCTTC CASSYSRQGGFYGYTF
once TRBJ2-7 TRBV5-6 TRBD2 TGTGCCAGCAGCGCGGGACTATTCGAGCAGTACTTC CASSAGLFEQYF
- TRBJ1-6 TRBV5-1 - TGCGCCAGCAGCTTGGGTTTGGGGAGCAGAACCCCCAATTCACCCCTCCACTTT CASSLGLGSRTPNSPLHF